The rows below give T cell receptor beta chains drawn from one sample of a study of blood T cell repertoires in COVID-19. Some clones are missing from TCRdb's copy, which holds only in-frame ones; the method was immunoSEQ multiplex PCR. The sample lists about 160,000 clones, approximately 81% occurring once. The sample consisted of peripheral blood. Receptors originate from a woman in her 50s with COVID-19, enrolled during active disease. Each CDR3 is given with its conserved first and last residue. A D gene is named only where the DNA matches it firmly. Not all rows give a size; the values are once, few, many and, for expanded clones, a class.

v_gene	j_gene	d_gene	abundance	CDR3aa	CDR3nt
TRBV11-3	TRBJ2-2	TRBD1	NA	CASNTGTGNTGELFF	TGTGCCAGCAACACCGGGACAGGGAACACCGGGGAGCTGTTTTTT
TRBV7-2	TRBJ2-3	NA	NA	CASSGGTLRTDTQYF	TGTGCCAGCAGCGGCGGGACCCTGAGGACAGATACGCAGTATTTT
TRBV29-1	TRBJ1-1	TRBD1	NA	CSVTPGTGNREAFF	TGCAGCGTTACCCCCGGGACAGGGAACAGGGAAGCTTTCTTT
TRBV28	TRBJ2-5	TRBD2	NA	CASSPGLAGVVGETQYF	TGTGCCAGCAGTCCCGGACTAGCGGGGGTGGTAGGAGAGACCCAGTACTTC
TRBV14	TRBJ2-7	NA	NA	CASSQAAGAYEQYF	TGTGCCAGCAGCCAAGCGGCAGGCGCCTACGAGCAGTACTTC
TRBV29-1	TRBJ1-4	NA	NA	CSVEEAGYEKLFF	TGCAGCGTTGAAGAGGCAGGCTATGAAAAACTGTTTTTT
TRBV11-1	TRBJ2-7	NA	few	CASSLAGQLLSQEQYF	TGTGCCAGCAGCTTAGCTGGACAGCTTCTATCGCAGGAGCAGTACTTC
TRBV4-1	TRBJ2-7	TRBD1	NA	CASSQAAGQGRRYEQYF	TGCGCCAGCAGCCAAGCCGCGGGACAGGGGCGTAGGTACGAGCAGTACTTC
TRBV29-1	TRBJ1-4	TRBD1	NA	CSVGDSAEKLFF	TGCAGCGTGGGGGACAGTGCCGAAAAACTGTTTTTT
TRBV28	TRBJ1-2	TRBD1	NA	CASSPTTGGVSYGYTF	TGTGCCAGCAGTCCGACGACAGGGGGCGTAAGCTATGGCTACACCTTC
TRBV13	TRBJ2-7	TRBD1	NA	CASSLRDRGSYEQYF	TGTGCCAGCAGCCTCCGGGACAGGGGCTCCTACGAGCAGTACTTC
TRBV6-5	TRBJ1-1	NA	NA	CASSSEVGRTEAFF	TGTGCCAGCAGTTCAGAGGTCGGCCGCACTGAAGCTTTCTTT
TRBV9	TRBJ2-7	NA	NA	CASSAQGIGEQYF	TGTGCCAGCAGCGCTCAGGGGATCGGCGAGCAGTACTTC
TRBV9	TRBJ2-3	TRBD1	NA	CASSVTRPTDRAFTDTQYF	TGTGCCAGCAGCGTCACCCGCCCTACGGACAGGGCGTTCACAGATACGCAGTATTTT
TRBV4-1	TRBJ1-5	TRBD1	NA	CASSQMTGVSNQPQHF	TGCGCCAGCAGCCAAATGACAGGGGTTAGCAATCAGCCCCAGCATTTT
TRBV6-2/TRBV6-3	TRBJ2-5	TRBD2	NA	CASSLWTSGEQETQYF	TGTGCCAGCAGCCTGTGGACTAGCGGGGAGCAAGAGACCCAGTACTTC
TRBV5-4	TRBJ1-2	NA	few	CASSLAGNYYGYTF	TGTGCCAGCAGCTTGGCAGGAAACTACTATGGCTACACCTTC
TRBV18	TRBJ2-4	TRBD2	NA	CASSPRGTSAKNIQYF	TGTGCCAGCTCACCGCGGGGGACCTCAGCCAAAAACATTCAGTACTTC
TRBV6-5	TRBJ1-3	NA	NA	CASSLPGGTIYF	TGTGCCAGCAGTCTTCCAGGTGGCACCATATATTTT
TRBV3-1/TRBV3-2	TRBJ1-6	TRBD1	NA	CASSQQGTGAHF	TGTGCCAGCAGCCAGCAGGGGACAGGGGCCCACTTT
TRBV3-1/TRBV3-2	TRBJ1-1	NA	NA	CASRVQGLVGTEAFF	TGTGCCAGCAGAGTCCAGGGGTTGGTTGGCACTGAAGCTTTCTTT
TRBV4-3	TRBJ2-1	TRBD1	NA	CASSLTGTEVVDEQFF	TGCGCCAGCAGCCTGACCGGGACAGAGGTCGTCGATGAGCAGTTCTTC
TRBV7-2	TRBJ1-6	NA	few	CASSRGEGRRYNSPLHF	TGTGCCAGCAGCCGGGGGGAGGGCCGGAGGTATAATTCACCCCTCCACTTT
TRBV5-8	TRBJ2-7	NA	NA	CASSLGHFAEQYF	TGTGCCAGCAGCTTGGGACATTTCGCCGAGCAGTACTTC
TRBV7-2	TRBJ2-1	TRBD2	NA	CASSLASGAAYNEQFF	TGTGCCAGCAGCTTAGCGAGCGGGGCGGCCTACAATGAGCAGTTCTTC
TRBV19	TRBJ2-1	NA	NA	CASALTDQGYNEQFF	TGTGCCAGTGCGCTTACGGATCAGGGCTACAATGAGCAGTTCTTC
TRBV4-3	TRBJ2-4	TRBD1	NA	CASSQEGTGKNIQYF	TGCGCCAGCAGCCAAGAAGGGACAGGGAAAAACATTCAGTACTTC
TRBV30	TRBJ1-5	TRBD1	NA	CAWSEGKTGGTNQPQHF	TGTGCCTGGAGCGAGGGGAAGACAGGGGGTACGAATCAGCCCCAGCATTTT
TRBV28	TRBJ2-3	TRBD1	NA	CASSIGTGDTDTQYF	TGTGCCAGCAGTATCGGGACAGGGGACACAGATACGCAGTATTTT
TRBV5-1	TRBJ2-5	TRBD2	NA	CASSPGGETQYF	TGCGCCAGCTCCCCGGGGGGGGAGACCCAGTACTTC
TRBV4-1	TRBJ1-2	NA	NA	CASSQGHFGHANYGYTF	TGCGCCAGCAGCCAAGGACATTTCGGTCACGCTAACTATGGCTACACCTTC